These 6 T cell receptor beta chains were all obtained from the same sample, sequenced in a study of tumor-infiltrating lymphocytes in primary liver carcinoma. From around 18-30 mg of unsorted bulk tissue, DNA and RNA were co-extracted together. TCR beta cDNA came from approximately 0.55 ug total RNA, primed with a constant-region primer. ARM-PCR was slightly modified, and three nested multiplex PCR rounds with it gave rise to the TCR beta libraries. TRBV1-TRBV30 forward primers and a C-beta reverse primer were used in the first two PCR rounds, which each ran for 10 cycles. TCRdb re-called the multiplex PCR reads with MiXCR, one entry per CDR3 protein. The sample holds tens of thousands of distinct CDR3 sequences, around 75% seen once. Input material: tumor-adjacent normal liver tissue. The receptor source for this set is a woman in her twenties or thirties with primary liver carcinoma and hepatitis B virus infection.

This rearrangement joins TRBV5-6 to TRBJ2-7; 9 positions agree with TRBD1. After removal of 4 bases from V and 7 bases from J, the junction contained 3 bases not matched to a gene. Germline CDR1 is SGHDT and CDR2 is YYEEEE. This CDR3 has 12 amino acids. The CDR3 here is CASSEGTGEQYF. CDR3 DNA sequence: TGTGCCAGCAGCGAGGGGACAGGGGAGCAGTACTTC.

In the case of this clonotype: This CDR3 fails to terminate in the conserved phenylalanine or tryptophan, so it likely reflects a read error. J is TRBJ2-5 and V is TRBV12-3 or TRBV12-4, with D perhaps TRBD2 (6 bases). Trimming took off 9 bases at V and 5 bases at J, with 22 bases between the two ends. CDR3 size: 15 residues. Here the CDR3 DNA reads TGTGCCAGTAACACCTACCCCGGGAGCGATGAGACCCAGTACTCC. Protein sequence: CASNTYPGSDETQYS.

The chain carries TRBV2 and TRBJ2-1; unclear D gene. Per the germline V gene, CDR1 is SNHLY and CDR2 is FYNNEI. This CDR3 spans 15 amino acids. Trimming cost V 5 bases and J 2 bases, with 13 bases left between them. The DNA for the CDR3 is TGTGCCAGCAGTCCTCCATCTGTACCCTACAATGAGCAGTTCTTC. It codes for CASSPPSVPYNEQFF.

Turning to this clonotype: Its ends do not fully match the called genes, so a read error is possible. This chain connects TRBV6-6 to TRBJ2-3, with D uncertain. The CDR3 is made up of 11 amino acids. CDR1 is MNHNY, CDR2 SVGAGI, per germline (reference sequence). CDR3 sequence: CASRYGDTQYF. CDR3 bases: TGTGCCAGCCGTTACGGAGATACACAGTATTTT.

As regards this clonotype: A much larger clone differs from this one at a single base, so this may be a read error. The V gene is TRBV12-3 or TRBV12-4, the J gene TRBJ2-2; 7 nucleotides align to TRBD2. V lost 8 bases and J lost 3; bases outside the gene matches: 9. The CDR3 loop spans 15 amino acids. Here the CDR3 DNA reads TGTGCCAGCGGTTCGCCGGGACTACACACCGGGGAGCTGTTTTTT. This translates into CASGSPGLHTGELFF.

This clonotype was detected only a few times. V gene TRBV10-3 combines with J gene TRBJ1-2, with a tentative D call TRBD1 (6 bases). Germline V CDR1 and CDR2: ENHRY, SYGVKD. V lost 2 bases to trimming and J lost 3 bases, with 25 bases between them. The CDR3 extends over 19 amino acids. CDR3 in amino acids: CAISEPSRGGPIGDYGYTF. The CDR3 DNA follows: TGTGCCATCAGTGAGCCATCGAGGGGGGGCCCGATCGGTGACTATGGCTACACCTTC.